The present T cell receptor beta chain was sequenced within a study of blood T cell repertoires in COVID-19. This CDR3 is built from 14 residues. V was pared by 1 base and J by 2 bases, with 10 bases between. Germline CDR1 and CDR2: SGDLS and YYNGEE. The protocol was immunoSEQ multiplex PCR, while the TCRdb copy is restricted to in-frame clones and leaves out a portion. The repertoire holds about 150,000 clones, approximately 90% seen once, with 6.6% in the top ten. This clonotype was sampled from a woman aged 45-65 years who had recovered from COVID-19. The source material was PBMCs or T cells enriched from blood (not recorded which). V and J are TRBV9 and TRBJ2-7; no firm D call. CDR3 nucleotides: TGTGCCAGCAGCGTATATGACACAACCTACGAGCAGTACTTC. It is translated as CASSVYDTTYEQYF. Combining the CDR3 with reference TRBV9 and TRBJ2-7 gives the whole variable domain DSGVTQTPKHLITATGQRVTLRCSPRSGDLSVYWYQQSLDQGLQFLIQYYNGEERAKGNILERFSAQQFPDLHSELNLSSLELGDSALYFCASSVYDTTYEQYFGPGTRLTVT.